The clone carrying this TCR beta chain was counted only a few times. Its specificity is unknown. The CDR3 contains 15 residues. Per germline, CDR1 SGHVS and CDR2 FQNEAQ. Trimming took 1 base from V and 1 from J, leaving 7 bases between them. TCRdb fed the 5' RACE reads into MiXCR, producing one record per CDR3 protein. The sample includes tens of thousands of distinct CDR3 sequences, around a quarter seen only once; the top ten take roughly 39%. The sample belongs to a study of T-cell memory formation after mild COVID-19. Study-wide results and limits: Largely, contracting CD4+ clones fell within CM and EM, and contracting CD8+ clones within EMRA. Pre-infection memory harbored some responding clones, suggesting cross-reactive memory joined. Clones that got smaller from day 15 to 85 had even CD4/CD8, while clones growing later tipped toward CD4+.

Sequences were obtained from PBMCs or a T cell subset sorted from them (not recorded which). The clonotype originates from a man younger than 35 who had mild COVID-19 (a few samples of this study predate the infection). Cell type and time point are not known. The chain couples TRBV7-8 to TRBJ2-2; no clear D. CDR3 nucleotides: TGTGCCAGCAGCTTAGGCCAGCTGAACACCGGGGAGCTGTTTTTT. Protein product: CASSLGQLNTGELFF.